Included here is one T cell receptor (beta chain) sequence, with context. What it binds is unknown. The CDR3 totals 15 residues. Trimming at V came to 5 bases and at J to 4 bases, leaving 8 bases not matched to a gene. These data come from a study of type 1 regulatory T cells. About the study: T-allo10 is a Tr1-enriched, alloantigen-specific CD4 T cell product made in vitro.

Overall study results and limits: Compared with non-Tr1 cells, Tr1 cells showed a narrower TCR repertoire.

TCRdb independently ran MiXCR on the reads; one entry per CDR3 protein. The table includes more than 50,000 distinct CDR3 sequences, 62% detected once. Sequencing used cultured non-Tr1 T cells, either the whole culture or a sorted T cell fraction (not recorded which). The sequence came from a human donor in good health. This chain joins TRBV12-3 or TRBV12-4 and TRBJ2-3, with 8 bases aligning to TRBD1. CDR3 coding DNA: TGTGCCAGCAGTCCCTCCGGACAGGGCCCAGATACGCAGTATTTT. Translated: CASSPSGQGPDTQYF.